The 12 T cell receptor beta chains below come from one sample, sequenced in a study of blood T cell repertoires in COVID-19. Generated by immunoSEQ multiplex PCR, the TCRdb table keeps only in-frame clones and is missing some. The sample has a few hundred thousand clones; over 80% are singletons. Material for sequencing was PBMCs or T cells enriched from blood (not recorded which). All receptors come from a woman aged 45-65 years who had recovered from COVID-19.

The gene calls are TRBV6-2 or TRBV6-3 and TRBJ2-7; D is unresolved. V gave up 4 bases and J gave up 1 base, with 8 bases separating them. Germline lookup yields CDR1 MNHEY and CDR2 SVGEGT. The CDR3 runs to 13 residues. DNA of the CDR3: TGTGCCAGCAGTTCTGCACATTCCTACGAGCAGTACTTC. Amino acids: CASSSAHSYEQYF.

The V gene is TRBV18, the J gene TRBJ2-7; no definite D call. The length of the CDR3 is 10 residues. V was trimmed by 5 bases and J by 6 bases, leaving 5 bases between them. Germline V gene lookup returns CDR1 KGHSH and CDR2 LQKENI. CDR3 nucleotides: TGTGCCAGCTCATCTCTCGAGCAGTACTTC. Translated: CASSSLEQYF.

This clone was counted a single time. The chain joins TRBV5-1 to TRBJ1-3; 8 bases map to TRBD1. CDR1 and CDR2 (germline): SGHRS, YFSETQ. This CDR3 has 16 residues. J lost 2 bases, V lost 0 bases, and 4 bases had no gene match. CDR3 sequence reads: CASSLAQGAAGNTIYF. The DNA of the CDR3 is TGCGCCAGCAGCTTGGCCCAGGGGGCAGCTGGAAACACCATATATTTT.

The table lists this clone with a count of one. This chain links TRBV5-6 with TRBJ2-2; D remains ambiguous. The CDR3 consists of 15 residues. V was cut by 2 bases and J by 0 bases, with 8 bases left in between. Germline-derived CDR1 and CDR2 are SGHDT and YYEEEE. CDR3 amino acids: CASSFSQTNTGELFF. The DNA of the CDR3 is TGTGCCAGCAGCTTCTCACAGACGAACACCGGGGAGCTGTTTTTT.

V and J are TRBV2 and TRBJ1-2; D not resolved. This CDR3 has 13 residues. Looked up from germline, CDR1 is SNHLY and CDR2 is FYNNEI. Trimming removed 0 bases from V and 2 bases from J, with 4 bases in between. Here the CDR3 DNA reads TGTGCCAGCAGTGAAGCGACAAACTATGGCTACACCTTC. Translated, it gives CASSEATNYGYTF.

This chain connects TRBV2 to TRBJ2-7, with TRBD1 matching over 10 bases. Germline assignment: CDR1 SNHLY and CDR2 FYNNEI. CDR3 length: 16 residues. V shed 6 bases and J 5 bases; nucleotides not matched to a gene: 13. The CDR3 loop reads CASSLGQGTGANEQYF. The DNA for the CDR3 is TGTGCCAGCAGCCTCGGGCAGGGGACAGGGGCCAACGAGCAGTACTTC.

CDR3 DNA sequence: TGTGCCAGCAGTTACCCGACAGGGGGCTTATCACCCCTCCACTTT. Amino acid sequence: CASSYPTGGLSPLHF. V and J are TRBV6-2 or TRBV6-3 and TRBJ1-6; 10 bases are a match to TRBD1. The CDR3 totals 15 residues. Germline-derived CDR1 and CDR2 are MNHEY and SVGEGT. After removal of 2 bases from V and 10 bases from J, the junction contained 5 bases not matched to a gene.

The chain uses TRBV9 and TRBJ1-3; D possibly corresponds to TRBD1 (6 bases). Looked up from germline, CDR1 is SGDLS and CDR2 is YYNGEE. V was clipped by 7 bases and J by 2 bases, with 13 bases between them. The CDR3 sequence is 14 residues long. Written as DNA, the CDR3 is TGTGCCAGCTCTGGCAGGGGCCCTGGAAACACCATATATTTT. This gives the protein CASSGRGPGNTIYF. Supplemented by reference TRBV9 and TRBJ1-3, the full variable domain reads DSGVTQTPKHLITATGQRVTLRCSPRSGDLSVYWYQQSLDQGLQFLIQYYNGEERAKGNILERFSAQQFPDLHSELNLSSLELGDSALYFCASSGRGPGNTIYFGEGSWLTVV.

Concerning this clone itself: One end of the junction fails to match germline, which may point to a read error. This rearrangement joins TRBV10-3 to TRBJ2-7; D tentatively reads TRBD1 or TRBD2 (5 bases each). The CDR3 runs to 15 residues. CDR1 is ENHRY, CDR2 SYGVKD, per germline. CDR3 region: CVISEGPGLNYEQYF. In nucleotides, the CDR3 is TGTGTCATCAGTGAGGGGCCTGGGTTAAACTACGAGCAGTACTTC.

V usage is TRBV6-6 and J usage is TRBJ1-2; 9 bases align to TRBD1. The CDR3 extends over 14 amino acids. Germline assignment: CDR1 MNHNY and CDR2 SVGAGI (reference sequence). V lost 4 bases and J lost 5; bases outside the gene matches: 5. The CDR3 region has the DNA TGTGCCAGCAGTTGGACAGGGGTTTCGTATGGCTACACCTTC. Its protein product is CASSWTGVSYGYTF.

The J gene is TRBJ1-1, the V gene TRBV19; 7 bases map to TRBD1. J lost 10 bases, V lost 5 bases, and 7 bases had no gene match. The CDR3 covers 12 residues. Germline CDR1 LNHDA, CDR2 SQIVND (reference sequence). The CDR3 protein is CASSETTGAAFF. The CDR3 nucleotides read TGTGCCAGTAGTGAGACCACAGGGGCAGCTTTCTTT.

The gene calls are TRBV7-9 and TRBJ1-1; D is unclear. In germline, CDR1 is SEHNR, CDR2 FQNEAQ (reference sequence). This CDR3 region has 11 residues. Trimming stripped 5 bases from V and 7 bases from J, with 8 bases between. The CDR3 DNA reads as TGTGCCAGCAGCATACAGCTTGAAGCTTTCTTT. The encoded protein is CASSIQLEAFF.